Below, one T cell receptor beta chain is given with its context. CD45RO-negative, CCR7-selected cells formed the naive CD8 fraction, which excluded terminally differentiated effector memory CD45RA+ cells. The germline CDR1 and CDR2 sequences are SGHDT and YYEEEE. The CDR3 is made up of 15 amino acids. With 0 bases removed from V and 3 bases from J, the gap between germline ends came to 12 bases. The sample originates from a study of shared clonotypes between healthy human individuals. The table came from immunoSEQ multiplex PCR; TCRdb's copy has only in-frame clones and leaves some out. The repertoire holds about 2.1 million clones, with 85% to 95% as singletons.

The sequence was collected from a man between 18 and 35 years old in good health. Some clones in this sample may be carry-over from other donors' samples. This chain uses TRBV5-6 with TRBJ1-2; D gene unclear. Sequences were obtained from naive CD8+ T cells from PBMCs. This chain's CDR3 is CASSLDSPRDYGYTF. CDR3 bases: TGTGCCAGCAGCTTGGACAGCCCTAGGGACTATGGCTACACCTTC.